This T cell receptor beta chain was retrieved from a study of T cell changes during pregnancy in multiple sclerosis. Clones were read by immunoSEQ multiplex PCR, and TCRdb kept only the in-frame ones, dropping some. The sample lists under 60,000 clones, roughly 92% occurring once. V shed 1 base and J shed 4 bases, with 16 bases lying between them. The CDR3 contains 16 residues. Germline CDR1 reads LGHNA; CDR2 reads YNFKEQ. The receptor was isolated from a female donor in good health, enrolled as a control in a pregnancy study. V is TRBV4-2 and J is TRBJ1-2; D perhaps matches TRBD1 (5 bases). The starting material was CD4+ T cells from peripheral blood mononuclear cells, obtained in the second trimester of pregnancy. CDR3: CASSQGPRDVGYGYTF. In DNA form, the CDR3 reads TGTGCCAGCAGCCAAGGCCCCAGGGATGTTGGCTATGGCTACACCTTC.